These T cell receptor beta chains were read from a single sample in a study of T cell responses to AZD1222 COVID-19 vaccine. TCRdb's table, derived via immunoSEQ multiplex PCR, lists solely in-frame clones and lacks some. The table has 120,000 to 150,000 clones, about 91% seen once. Specimen: peripheral blood, collected on day 0 of AZD1222 vaccination. These receptors all stem from an adult in good health. Each CDR3 is given with its conserved first and last residue. D genes are given only for firm matches. Where a row states a size, it is once, few, many or the class of an expanded clone; other rows omit it.

NA,few,TRBV2,TRBJ2-5,TGTGCCAGCAGACCTATCGGACAAGAGACCCAGTACTTC,CASRPIGQETQYF
NA,NA,TRBV7-2,TRBJ2-4,TGTGCCAGCAGGCCCTCCTTACCGGGACGGCAAAGGGTGGACATTCAGTACTTC,CASRPSLPGRQRVDIQYF
NA,NA,TRBV12-3/TRBV12-4,TRBJ2-1,TGTGCCAGCAGCCGAAACTCAAATGAGCAGTTCTTC,CASSRNSNEQFF
NA,NA,TRBV3-1/TRBV3-2,TRBJ1-1,TGTGCCAGCAGCCGGGGACTAATTAACACTGAAGCTTTCTTT,CASSRGLINTEAFF
TRBD2,NA,TRBV9,TRBJ2-7,TGTGCCAGCAGCGCGGGACTAGCGGACGTTTCCTACGAGCAGTACTTC,CASSAGLADVSYEQYF
NA,NA,TRBV5-1,TRBJ1-2,TGCGCCAGCAGCTTGGTTCTCGAGGGCATCTATGGCTACACCTTC,CASSLVLEGIYGYTF
NA,NA,TRBV5-1,TRBJ2-2,TGCGCCAGCAGCTTGGCCGTGGGGGCCGGGGAGCTGTTTTTT,CASSLAVGAGELFF
NA,NA,TRBV5-4,TRBJ1-2,TGTGCCAGCAGCTACCCGGACGAGAACTATGGCTACACCTTC,CASSYPDENYGYTF
NA,NA,TRBV30,TRBJ2-1,TGTGCCTGGAGTATCGGGGGTAGCTCCTACAATGAGCAGTTCTTC,CAWSIGGSSYNEQFF
TRBD2,NA,TRBV29-1,TRBJ2-1,TGCAGCGTTGAGAGGGCAGGGAGGGGTGAGCAGTTCTTC,CSVERAGRGEQFF
NA,NA,TRBV6-5,TRBJ1-5,TGTGCCAGCAGGTCTCAGGGATCTGGGGGGCAGCCCCAGCATTTT,CASRSQGSGGQPQHF
TRBD1,NA,TRBV29-1,TRBJ1-2,TGCAGCGTTGGAGGTGGGGACAGGGCTGGAGGGAACTATGGCTACACCTTC,CSVGGGDRAGGNYGYTF
NA,once,TRBV3-1/TRBV3-2,TRBJ2-3,TGTGCCAGCAGCCAAGGGGGGCCTAGCACAGATACGCAGTATTTT,CASSQGGPSTDTQYF
NA,NA,TRBV3-1/TRBV3-2,TRBJ1-2,TGTGCCAGCAGCCAACGGGGATATACCACCTATGGCTACACCTTC,CASSQRGYTTYGYTF
TRBD1,NA,TRBV20-1,TRBJ2-5,TGCAGTGCTAGTAAGCCCGGGACAGGGGGCCAAGAGACCCAGTACTTC,CSASKPGTGGQETQYF
NA,NA,TRBV19,TRBJ1-2,TGTGCCAGTCGAATGGGGGGTTTCGATGGCTACACCTTC,CASRMGGFDGYTF
TRBD1,once,TRBV30,TRBJ1-1,TGTGCCTGGAGGGGACAGGGTTTAGCTTTCTTT,CAWRGQGLAFF
NA,NA,TRBV6-6,TRBJ2-3,TGTGCCAGCGTTTCCCGGGGCACAGATACGCAGTATTTT,CASVSRGTDTQYF
NA,NA,TRBV28,TRBJ1-5,TGTGCCAGCAGACAGGGCTCCCAGCCCCAGCATTTT,CASRQGSQPQHF
TRBD1,once,TRBV19,TRBJ2-3,TGTGCCAGTAGTTTCAGACAGGGAGCTACAGATACGCAGTATTTT,CASSFRQGATDTQYF
NA,NA,TRBV5-6,TRBJ2-1,TGTGCCAGCAGCGTCACCCGACGCGCTTACAATGAGCAGTTCTTC,CASSVTRRAYNEQFF
NA,NA,TRBV18,TRBJ2-1,TGTGCCAGCTCACCACCAGGCAGCTACAATGAGCAGTTCTTC,CASSPPGSYNEQFF
NA,NA,TRBV29-1,TRBJ2-2,TGCAGCGTTGAGTTGTCCACCCGGGAGCTGTTTTTT,CSVELSTRELFF
TRBD2,NA,TRBV7-8,TRBJ2-1,TGTGCCAGCAGCTTAGCGGGACTAGCCGAGCAGTTCTTC,CASSLAGLAEQFF
TRBD2,NA,TRBV7-7,TRBJ2-3,TGTGCTAGCAGCTTTGGGCTAGCGGGCACAGATACGCAGTATTTT,CASSFGLAGTDTQYF
NA,NA,TRBV7-2,TRBJ1-2,TGTGCCAGCAAACAACAGGGTGACTATGGCTACACCTTC,CASKQQGDYGYTF
TRBD1,NA,TRBV5-8,TRBJ1-2,TGTGCCAGCAGCTTGCTGGGGACAGGGTTGGAAGGCTACACCTTC,CASSLLGTGLEGYTF
NA,NA,TRBV6-5,TRBJ1-3,TGTGCCAGCAGTTCGGACTCAGGGGTTGGAAACACCATATATTTT,CASSSDSGVGNTIYF
NA,few,TRBV11-3,TRBJ1-1,TGTGCCAGCAGCTTAGTGTCCAGTGTGAACACTGAAGCTTTCTTT,CASSLVSSVNTEAFF
NA,once,TRBV4-3,TRBJ2-7,TGCGCCAGCAGCCAAGTAATCACCAAGGGGGAGCAGTACTTC,CASSQVITKGEQYF
NA,NA,TRBV29-1,TRBJ2-2,TGCAGCGTCCTGGGGACTGTAACCGGGGAGCTGTTTTTT,CSVLGTVTGELFF
TRBD1,NA,TRBV7-2,TRBJ1-2,TGTGCCAGCAGCACGAGACAGGGTGGTATTGCCTATGGCTACACCTTC,CASSTRQGGIAYGYTF